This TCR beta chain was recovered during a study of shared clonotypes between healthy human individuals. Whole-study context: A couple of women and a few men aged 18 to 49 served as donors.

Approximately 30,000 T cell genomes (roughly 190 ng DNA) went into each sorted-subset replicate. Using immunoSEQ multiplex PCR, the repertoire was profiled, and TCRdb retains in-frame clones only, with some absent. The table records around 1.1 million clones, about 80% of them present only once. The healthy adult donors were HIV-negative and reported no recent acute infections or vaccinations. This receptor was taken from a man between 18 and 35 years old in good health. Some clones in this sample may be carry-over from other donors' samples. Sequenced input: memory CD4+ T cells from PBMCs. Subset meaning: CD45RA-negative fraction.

The CDR3 is CASSARGQSNQPQHF. CDR3 in DNA: TGTGCCAGCAGTGCACGGGGGCAGAGCAATCAGCCCCAGCATTTT. The chain has TRBV6-1 and TRBJ1-5, with D possibly matching TRBD1 (6 bases). The germline gives CDR1 MNHNS, CDR2 SASEGT. The CDR3 has 15 amino acids. The ends were cut back, 4 bases at V and 1 base at J, with 11 bases in the middle.